This entry is about one T cell receptor beta chain. Its antigen is still unknown. The data belong to a study of vaccination and CD4 T cells after COVID-19. Overall study context: Median time from second vaccine dose to sampling was around 72 days (14 to 241).

Germline V gives CDR1 SGHTA, CDR2 FQGNSA. V dropped 5 bases and J dropped 5 bases, with 18 bases sitting between them. The length of the CDR3 is 15 residues. The treatment here: roughly 10-day PBMC culture with coronavirus spike peptide pools or control peptides (ViraFEST assay). An Oncomine TCR Beta short-read assay was used to sequence the DNA from cultured CD4+ T cells. TCRdb fed the PCR reads into MiXCR, producing one record per CDR3 protein. The table has tens of thousands of distinct CDR3 sequences, nearly 50% seen once; the top ten hold over 5%. This clonotype was sampled from a human donor who had recovered from COVID-19. The V gene is TRBV7-2, the J gene TRBJ1-2; tentatively, D is TRBD1 (5 bases). Specimen: CD4+ T cells from blood, cultured in vitro. CDR3 region: CASSPLQGGPYGYTF. In DNA, the CDR3 is TGTGCCAGCAGCCCCCTCCAGGGCGGGCCATATGGCTACACCTTC.